The present T cell receptor beta chain was sequenced within a study of multiple sclerosis patients with progressive multifocal leukoencephalopathy (dated by TCRdb to between 2019 and 2020). Notes on the research overall: Peripheral T and B cells were examined in MS patients who went on to develop PML (4 under natalizumab, 1 after alemtuzumab) as well as in treated patients who did not. Longitudinal follow-up was performed in two natalizumab-treated patients who later developed PML, from before therapy through 6 and 12 months to PML onset. The goal of the study was to detect any JC virus-specific or public T-cell expansions that arose at the time of PML onset. Study-wide conclusions, independent of this receptor: With only a small, descriptive cohort, it remained unclear whether the findings reflect JC virus infection or general immunocompromise. The analysis covered only peripheral blood, although cerebrospinal fluid or brain lymphocytes might be more informative for natalizumab-associated PML. Although TRB clones above 0.5% frequency turned up only in PML patients, the clones expanded at PML onset were already present before and during natalizumab therapy. In most PML patients, lower normalized Shannon entropy suggested less diverse TRB repertoires, while the natalizumab-treated controls had values close to 1. When PML developed, no shared TRBV or TRBJ gene usage and no preferred TRBV-TRBJ pairings were found.

Preparation of the library involved the immunoSEQ multiplex PCR assay. Synthetic inline TR CDR3 controls covering all V-J pairings were spiked into each PCR to estimate template counts and remove amplification bias. Reads were processed so that amplification and sequencing bias were reduced, and quantification was performed against synthetic TR CDR3 analogs. The authors processed their data as follows. Raw data were processed in ImmunoSEQ Analyzer, with out-of-frame sequences and CDR3s containing stop codons removed, and gene names were assigned according to IMGT nomenclature. Repertoire diversity was summarized as normalized Shannon entropy, defined as 1 minus Pielou's evenness. Two TRB sequences were counted as identical only if the two sequences had the same V gene, J gene and CDR3. Public PML clonotypes were CDR3s found in two or more PML-onset samples but not found earlier, in controls, or in public databases. Skylign with the observed count method was used to analyze CDR3 amino acid composition at each position. TCRdb took over this immuneACCESS table, retaining in-frame rearrangements with V and J assigned. Such tables are incomplete; in checked studies, under half of the missing clones stem from an unresolved V gene, and the remainder is unexplained. V and J calls and clone size come straight from that table; D and trimming were deduced from the DNA. This sample comprises tens of thousands of clones, over 85% of them detected only once. The ten top clones hold about 1.6% of the sample.

The time point label corresponds to: roughly 6 months of natalizumab therapy. Per the publication, the treatment or condition label means: on natalizumab therapy at sampling. Interferon beta had previously been received by all listed patients, and all PML patients were female. T1 and T2 blood samples were collected at 6 and 12 months of natalizumab therapy, respectively. Ficoll-Hypaque density gradient centrifugation was used to isolate peripheral blood mononuclear cells. According to the germline V gene (reference sequence), CDR1 reads SSHAT and CDR2 reads FNYEAQ. The CDR3, cysteine through phenylalanine, is 13 amino acids long. The read is trimmed to its CDR3 DNA, 39 bases read in frame from base 1. For this clone: What antigen it recognizes has not been identified. One end of the junction does not line up with germline, which may come from a read error.

The receptor chain draws on TRBV7-7 and TRBJ2-2, with TRBD1 perhaps the D gene, on 6 matching bases. Here the sequenced sample was PBMCs, taken from a patient treated with natalizumab. The source is a human donor with multiple sclerosis. The CDR3 loop reads CASSPQGTGELFF. The nucleotide sequence is given as TGTGCTAGCAGCCCACAGGGTACCGGGGAGCTGTTTTTT.